The 27 T cell receptor beta chains given below trace back to one sample, sequenced in a study of T cells in Graves' hyperthyroidism and ophthalmopathy. Amplified TCR beta CDR3 regions derived from RNA transcripts. The HTBI primer set served for first-round RT-PCR of the TCR CDR3. Via MiXCR, TCRdb re-called the multiplex PCR reads, giving one row per CDR3 protein. The table lists about half a million distinct CDR3 sequences, around a quarter of them singletons, with roughly 12% in the top ten. Sequenced material: blood. Receptor source: a young woman with Graves' ophthalmopathy.

This clonotype was seen ten or more times. This chain joins TRBV20-1 and TRBJ2-7; D is uncertain. Germline values: CDR1 DFQATT, CDR2 SNEGSKA (reference sequence). CDR3 size: 14 residues. The V end lost 5 bases, the J end lost 2 bases, and 16 bases lay between the germline ends. CDR3 residues: CSAPYIGGPYEQYF. The CDR3 coding sequence is TGCAGTGCTCCATACATCGGCGGCCCCTACGAGCAGTACTTC.

This clonotype was recorded at least ten times. The chain is built from TRBV6-1 and TRBJ2-7; TRBD1 matches at 8 bases. V lost 5 bases and J lost 5; bases outside the gene matches: 8. Germline V CDR1 and CDR2: MNHNS, SASEGT. The CDR3 loop spans 14 amino acids. CDR3: CASSSDRGIHEQYF. The CDR3 region has the DNA TGTGCCAGCAGTAGTGACAGGGGAATCCACGAGCAGTACTTC.

This clonotype was recorded at least ten times. The chain joins TRBV27 to TRBJ2-5, with D hard to call. Trimming left V 6 bases short and J 5 bases short, with 10 bases between. Germline assignment: CDR1 MNHEY and CDR2 SMNVEV (reference sequence). This CDR3 comprises 12 residues. The CDR3 region has the DNA TGTGCCAGCAGCCCAAATTGGGAGACCCAGTACTTC. Its translation is CASSPNWETQYF.

This clonotype was recorded at least ten times. The V gene is TRBV7-8, the J gene TRBJ1-2; D unclear. Per germline, CDR1 SGHVS and CDR2 FQNEAQ. The CDR3 covers 16 residues. V gave up 0 bases and J gave up 3 bases, with 14 bases separating them. In DNA, the CDR3 is TGTGCCAGCAGCTTAGCGCTTATTAGGGATGACTATGGCTACACCTTC. Translation: CASSLALIRDDYGYTF.

The V call is TRBV28, the J call TRBJ1-3, with a possible D match to TRBD1 (6 bases). V lost 10 bases and J lost 0, with 10 bases in between. The germline V gene encodes CDR1 MDHEN and CDR2 SYDVKM. The CDR3 is 13 residues long. The CDR3 bases are TGTGCCACACCGGACAGCTCTGGAAACACCATATATTTT. As protein: CATPDSSGNTIYF. The whole variable domain, remainder taken from reference TRBV28 and TRBJ1-3, is DVKVTQSSRYLVKRTGEKVFLECVQDMDHENMFWYRQDPGLGLRLIYFSYDVKMKEKGDIPEGYSVSREKKERFSLILESASTNQTSMYLCATPDSSGNTIYFGEGSWLTVV.

Of note for this clonotype: At one end, the junction sequence differs from germline, possibly due to a read error. CDR3 amino acids: CASSHISGANVQTF. The CDR3 DNA reads TGCGCCAGCAGCCACATCTCTGGGGCCAACGTCCAGACTTTC. This rearrangement joins TRBV4-1 to TRBJ2-6, with D maybe TRBD1 (5 bases). In germline, CDR1 is MGHRA, CDR2 YSYEKL. The CDR3 sequence is 14 residues long.

This clonotype appeared a few times. The chain joins TRBV12-3 or TRBV12-4 to TRBJ2-4; D is uncertain. There are 13 residues in the CDR3. V was pared by 3 bases and J by 6 bases, with 9 bases between. The CDR3 coding sequence is TGTGCCAGCAGTTTTGTAGGGTCAAACATTCAGTACTTC. Translation gives CASSFVGSNIQYF.

This clonotype occurred a few times. The chain combines TRBV6-1 with TRBJ2-7; D perhaps matches TRBD1 (6 bases). Per the germline V gene, CDR1 is MNHNS and CDR2 is SASEGT. The germline V and J ends were trimmed by 7 bases and 2 bases, with 12 bases remaining between them. This CDR3 has 13 amino acids. This CDR3 reads CASTRGGPYEQYF. CDR3 DNA: TGTGCCAGCACCAGAGGGGGACCCTACGAGCAGTACTTC.

CDR3: CASRQGRGQPQHF. The CDR3 nucleotides are TGTGCCAGCAGACAGGGGAGGGGTCAGCCCCAGCATTTT. The gene calls are TRBV6-2 or TRBV6-3 and TRBJ1-5; 7 nucleotides align to TRBD1. CDR3 size: 13 residues. The ends lost 6 bases at V and 6 bases at J; junction bases unmatched: 5. Germline V gene data show CDR1 as MNHEY and CDR2 as SVGEGT.

This clonotype occurred many times. The junction shows a germline mismatch at one end, possibly a read error. The chain has TRBV7-2 and TRBJ1-3; 9 bases are shared with TRBD1. The germline V gene has CDR1 SGHTA and CDR2 FQGNSA. The length of the CDR3 is 16 residues. The CDR3 bases are TGTGCCGGCAGCTTAGCGGGGACAGGGACTGGAAACACCATATATTTT. This translates into CAGSLAGTGTGNTIYF.

This clonotype has at least ten counts. This chain connects TRBV20-1 to TRBJ1-1; D perhaps matches TRBD1 (5 bases). This CDR3 comprises 15 residues. CDR1 and CDR2 (germline): DFQATT, SNEGSKA (reference sequence). Trimming removed 2 bases at V and 1 base at J, with 14 bases between. The CDR3 protein is CSARSLGVPNTEAFF. CDR3 DNA: TGCAGTGCTAGATCCTTGGGGGTCCCGAACACTGAAGCTTTCTTT.

This chain links TRBV12-3 or TRBV12-4 with TRBJ1-1, with D perhaps TRBD1 (6 bases). V shed 6 bases and J shed 5 bases, with 13 bases lying between them. The CDR3 spans 13 residues. This CDR3 reads CASSRGQLTEAFF. The CDR3 DNA sequence: TGTGCCAGCAGCAGAGGACAGTTGACTGAAGCTTTCTTT.

This clonotype has just a few counts. The CDR3 nucleotides read TGTGCCAGCAGCTTTTACGGACAGCAAGAGACCCAGTACTTC. Translation: CASSFYGQQETQYF. This sequence joins TRBV11-2 and TRBJ2-5; D possibly corresponds to TRBD1 (6 bases). Germline CDR1 is SGHAT and CDR2 is FQNNGV. Between the trimmed V and J ends, which lost 3 bases and 2 bases, there was a span of 10 bases. There are 14 residues in the CDR3.

The chain uses TRBV5-8 and TRBJ1-2; D not certain. This CDR3 is built from 12 residues. Germline V CDR1 and CDR2: SGHTS, YDEGEE. Trimming took 4 bases from V and 13 from J, leaving 17 bases between them. The CDR3 region has the DNA TGTGCCAGCAGCCCCCGACAATTTCGTCCCACCTTC. Translation: CASSPRQFRPTF.

This clonotype was observed a single time. The genes are TRBV11-2 and TRBJ2-2, with 11 bases identical to TRBD2. CDR3 size: 15 residues. CDR1 and CDR2 (germline): SGHAT, FQNNGV. V shed 3 bases and J 6 bases; nucleotides not matched to a gene: 3. For the CDR3, the DNA is TGTGCCAGCAGCTTTGAACTAGCGGGAGCCGGGGAGCTGTTTTTT. Encoded protein: CASSFELAGAGELFF.

This clonotype was seen at least ten times. This chain uses TRBV7-2 with TRBJ1-2, with D maybe TRBD1 (6 bases). V gave up 3 bases and J gave up 4 bases, with 12 bases separating them. Germline loops: CDR1 SGHTA, CDR2 FQGNSA. The CDR3 spans 14 residues. CDR3 protein: CASSLEGGIYGYTF. The CDR3 nucleotides are TGTGCCAGCAGCTTGGAAGGGGGTATCTATGGCTACACCTTC.

This clonotype appeared many times. The chain joins TRBV5-1 to TRBJ2-7; D possibly corresponds to TRBD1 (5 bases). V lost 3 bases and J 2 bases, leaving 15 bases between the germline ends. This CDR3 spans 15 amino acids. Per germline, CDR1 SGHRS and CDR2 YFSETQ. The CDR3 coding sequence is TGCGCCAGCAGCTCTTGGCAGGGTGACACCTACGAGCAGTACTTC. The encoded protein is CASSSWQGDTYEQYF.

The rearrangement uses TRBV6-1 and TRBJ1-1, with a tentative D call TRBD1 (6 bases). CDR1 and CDR2 (germline): MNHNS, SASEGT. V was pared by 5 bases and J by 9 bases, with 16 bases between. CDR3 size: 13 residues. CDR3 sequence (DNA): TGTGCCAGCAGTCGTCCCGGGACAAACAAAGCTTTCTTT. It specifies CASSRPGTNKAFF.

V is TRBV15 and J is TRBJ2-5, with a possible D match to TRBD1 (6 bases). Trimming stripped 3 bases from V and 4 bases from J, with 21 bases between. CDR3 length: 17 amino acids. Germline loops: CDR1 LNHNV, CDR2 YYDKDF (reference sequence). The CDR3 DNA is TGTGCCACCAGCAGCCCGGACAGACACCGGCAAAGAGAGACCCAGTACTTC. It yields the protein CATSSPDRHRQRETQYF.

This clonotype was seen a few times. The rearrangement joins TRBV30 to TRBJ2-6, with D uncertain. CDR3 length: 17 residues. The germline V gene has CDR1 GTSNPN and CDR2 SVGIG (reference sequence). V lost 0 bases and J lost 1, with 13 bases in between. The CDR3 region is CAWSVSWQESGANVLTF. DNA for the CDR3: TGTGCCTGGAGTGTAAGCTGGCAGGAATCTGGGGCCAACGTCCTGACTTTC.

This clonotype has a count of ten or more. V is TRBV20-1 and J is TRBJ1-1; weak D call: TRBD1 (5 bases). The ends were cut back, 1 base at V and 2 bases at J, with 11 bases in the middle. This CDR3 comprises 14 residues. CDR1 is DFQATT, CDR2 SNEGSKA, per germline (reference sequence). The CDR3 loop reads CSARVQTANTEAFF. In DNA, the CDR3 is TGCAGTGCTAGAGTCCAGACAGCTAACACTGAAGCTTTCTTT.

This chain connects TRBV11-2 to TRBJ2-7; 8 positions agree with TRBD1. Germline CDR1 reads SGHAT; CDR2 reads FQNNGV. The CDR3 totals 15 residues. V was clipped by 5 bases and J by 6 bases; unmatched bases: 12. CDR3 residues: CASSLPGAGGAEQYF. The CDR3, as DNA: TGTGCCAGCAGCCTCCCGGGGGCAGGGGGCGCCGAGCAGTACTTC. The full variable domain, rest sourced from reference TRBV11-2 and TRBJ2-7, is EAGVAQSPRYKIIEKRQSVAFWCNPISGHATLYWYQQILGQGPKLLIQFQNNGVVDDSQLPKDRFSAERLKGVDSTLKIQPAKLEDSAVYLCASSLPGAGGAEQYFGPGTRLTVT.

Comment on this clonotype: Possible read error: a much larger clone is one base away. This chain joins TRBV6-2 or TRBV6-3 and TRBJ2-4; D remains unclear. V was shortened by 2 bases and J by 6 bases, with 14 bases between the two germline ends. CDR1 and CDR2 (germline): MNHEY, SVGEGT. The length of the CDR3 is 15 residues. CDR3 sequence reads: CASSYGGTTGNIQYF. The CDR3 DNA sequence: TGTGCCAGCAGTTACGGTGGCACGACGGGAAACATTCAGTACTTC.

The rearrangement uses TRBV30 and TRBJ1-1, with D unresolved. Trimming left V 8 bases short and J 6 bases short, with 13 bases between. The CDR3 has 11 residues. Germline lookup yields CDR1 GTSNPN and CDR2 SVGIG (reference sequence). The DNA of the CDR3 is TGTGCCCGAGGTGAGGACGCTGAAGCTTTCTTT. Translating it yields CARGEDAEAFF.

This chain connects TRBV6-1 to TRBJ1-1, with D perhaps matching TRBD1 (6 bases). The CDR3 has 16 residues. The V end was cut by 7 bases, the J end by 0 bases, with 18 bases between. Germline lookup yields CDR1 MNHNS and CDR2 SASEGT. The CDR3 DNA is TGTGCCAGCATGTGGGGGGCTAATGCGATGAACACTGAAGCTTTCTTT. Translated: CASMWGANAMNTEAFF.

This clonotype was recorded many times. This rearrangement joins TRBV29-1 to TRBJ2-7, with 8 bases aligning to TRBD1. This CDR3 is built from 16 residues. Germline lookup yields CDR1 SQVTM and CDR2 ANQGSEA. V was pared by 3 bases and J by 2 bases, with 12 bases of the junction left unmatched. CDR3 loop: CSVETLGGQATYEQYF. The CDR3 DNA is TGCAGCGTTGAGACGCTCGGGGGACAGGCGACCTACGAGCAGTACTTC.

This clonotype was seen ten or more times. The chain has TRBV3-1 and TRBJ2-2, with a tentative D call TRBD1 (5 bases). The CDR3 covers 16 residues. V lost 0 bases and J 5 bases, leaving 13 bases between the germline ends. Germline-derived CDR1 and CDR2 are LGHDT and YNNKEL (reference sequence). CDR3 in DNA: TGTGCCAGCAGCCAAGAAATGGGGCTGGCTACCGGGGAGCTGTTTTTT. Residues: CASSQEMGLATGELFF.